Listed here are 28 T cell receptor beta chains from one sample, sequenced in a study of T cells expressing NK-cell markers. TCRdb re-called the 5' RACE reads, yielding one record per CDR3 amino acid sequence without DNA. The repertoire table contains over 150,000 distinct CDR3 sequences. Sequenced input: blood T cells: a sorted CD56 or NKG2C T cell subset, CD4+ or CD8+ T cells, or bulk PBMC T cells (not recorded which). All receptors come from a woman in her fifties or sixties in good health.

V gene TRBV20-1 combines with J gene TRBJ2-5; lacking DNA, the TRBD2 call made by TCRdb goes unchecked. Per the germline V gene, CDR1 is DFQATT and CDR2 is SNEGSKA (reference sequence). The length of the CDR3 is 13 residues. This CDR3 is CSASFAGGETQYF.

CDR3 amino acids: CASSQRRDNFYEQYF. This chain uses TRBV14 with TRBJ2-7; there is no DNA to check the TCRdb D call of TRBD1. This CDR3 comprises 15 residues. Germline V gene sequence: CDR1 SGHDN, CDR2 FVKESK.

Here the CDR3 reads CATAPPNTGELFF. This chain joins TRBV24-1 and TRBJ2-2; as DNA is missing, the TRBD1 call by TCRdb cannot be tested. The CDR3 covers 13 residues. The germline V gene has CDR1 KGHDR and CDR2 SFDVKD.

The chain carries TRBV27 and TRBJ2-1; the D gene TCRdb calls, TRBD2, cannot be checked with no DNA. Germline CDR1 and CDR2: MNHEY and SMNVEV (reference sequence). CDR3 length: 16 amino acids. The CDR3 sequence is CASSTSSNPPANEQFF.

The gene calls are TRBV4-1 and TRBJ1-2; TCRdb lists TRBD1, though no DNA is available to test this call. The germline gives CDR1 MGHRA, CDR2 YSYEKL. The CDR3 totals 18 residues. CDR3 sequence reads: CASSQDPPRDRGKYGYTF.

The chain couples TRBV28 to TRBJ2-7; TCRdb designates TRBD1, a call that cannot be tested without DNA. The V gene's germline CDR1 is MDHEN and CDR2 SYDVKM. This CDR3 is 14 amino acids long. The CDR3 sequence is CASSHSPDSYEQYF.

The chain couples TRBV9 to TRBJ2-1; TCRdb names TRBD2, which stays unverified in the absence of DNA. Germline V gene sequence: CDR1 SGDLS, CDR2 YYNGEE. The CDR3 length is 17 residues. CDR3 sequence reads: CASSESGRVYGHNEQFF. The full variable domain, in which reference TRBV9 and TRBJ2-1 provide the parts outside the CDR3, is DSGVTQTPKHLITATGQRVTLRCSPRSGDLSVYWYQQSLDQGLQFLIQYYNGEERAKGNILERFSAQQFPDLHSELNLSSLELGDSALYFCASSESGRVYGHNEQFFGPGTRLTVL.

The genes are TRBV25-1 and TRBJ2-7; the D gene TCRdb calls, TRBD1, cannot be checked with no DNA. CDR1 and CDR2 from the germline V gene are MGHDK and SYGVNS. This CDR3 comprises 14 residues. The CDR3 sequence: CASSRRDRPYEQYF.

The chain couples TRBV12-3 or TRBV12-4 to TRBJ1-5; TCRdb gives TRBD1 as the D gene, but with no DNA this cannot be confirmed. This CDR3 spans 14 amino acids. The chain's CDR3 is CASSPRDLYQPQHF.

This rearrangement joins TRBV7-9 to TRBJ2-7. CDR1 is SEHNR and CDR2 is FQNEAQ in the germline V gene (reference sequence). CDR3 length: 14 amino acids. The CDR3 protein is CASSQVERSGEQYF.

J is TRBJ1-2 and V is TRBV13; lacking DNA, the TRBD1 call made by TCRdb goes unchecked. The CDR3 runs 13 residues. CDR1 and CDR2 from the germline V gene are PRHDT and FYEKMQ (reference sequence). The CDR3 sequence: CASSSPKGGGYTF.

This chain joins TRBV27 and TRBJ2-4; with no DNA, the TCRdb D assignment of TRBD2 cannot be verified. Germline CDR1 and CDR2: MNHEY and SMNVEV (reference sequence). This CDR3 is 14 amino acids long. CDR3 region: CASWGDLSKNIQYF.

J is TRBJ2-7 and V is TRBV10-2. This CDR3 region has 14 residues. Germline V CDR1 and CDR2: WSHSY, SAAADI. CDR3 amino acids: CASAISGSSYEQYF.

The rearrangement links TRBV7-2 to TRBJ2-3; there is no DNA to check the TCRdb D call of TRBD1. The CDR3 has 13 amino acids. The V gene's germline CDR1 is SGHTA and CDR2 FQGNSA. This chain's CDR3 is CASRGAYTDTQYF.

The rearrangement links TRBV2 to TRBJ2-1; TCRdb reports TRBD2, a call that lacks DNA to check it against. The CDR3 sequence is 21 residues long. CDR1 and CDR2 (germline): SNHLY, FYNNEI. CDR3 protein: CASSEPSREGPPFSSYNEQFF.

The chain joins TRBV29-1 to TRBJ2-7; TCRdb outputs TRBD1, but without DNA this stays unchecked. Germline loops: CDR1 SQVTM, CDR2 ANQGSEA. The CDR3 has 12 residues. The CDR3 here is CSVMDNTYEQYF.

The chain couples TRBV3-1 to TRBJ1-5; the TRBD1 assignment by TCRdb is unverifiable without DNA. Germline CDR1 is LGHDT and CDR2 is YNNKEL (reference sequence). This CDR3 has 15 amino acids. CDR3 residues: CASSSGVATNQPQHF.

This chain links TRBV7-3 with TRBJ2-3; TCRdb selects TRBD2, and the lack of DNA leaves this call unchecked. Germline assignment: CDR1 SGHTA and CDR2 FQGTGA. This CDR3 is 15 amino acids long. The CDR3 here is CASSPTLSGTDTQYF. The complete variable domain, with remaining parts taken from reference TRBV7-3 and TRBJ2-3, reads GAGVSQTPSNKVTEKGKYVELRCDPISGHTALYWYRQSLGQGPEFLIYFQGTGAADDSGLPNDRFFAVRPEGSVSTLKIQRTERGDSAVYLCASSPTLSGTDTQYFGPGTRLTVL.

This chain joins TRBV24-1 and TRBJ1-5. The CDR3 is made up of 12 amino acids. Germline values: CDR1 KGHDR, CDR2 SFDVKD. CDR3: CATSDLGEPQHF.

The chain employs TRBV5-6 and TRBJ2-5; TCRdb's D call, TRBD2, is unchecked because there is no DNA. CDR3 size: 18 residues. Per germline, CDR1 SGHDT and CDR2 YYEEEE. The CDR3 loop reads CASSPGLALRSHQETQYF.

This chain joins TRBV9 and TRBJ2-1; TCRdb indicates TRBD1, and absent DNA this call remains unverified. The CDR3 length is 16 residues. Germline CDR1 and CDR2: SGDLS and YYNGEE. This CDR3 reads CASSAPGATPNNEQFF.

This sequence joins TRBV7-8 and TRBJ1-1. Germline V CDR1 and CDR2: SGHVS, FQNEAQ. The CDR3 has 12 residues. The CDR3 loop reads CASSPRYTEAFF.

This chain uses TRBV2 with TRBJ2-4; the D call of TRBD1 rests on TCRdb alone, since no DNA is present to check it. This CDR3 comprises 14 residues. Germline CDR1 is SNHLY and CDR2 is FYNNEI. The CDR3 sequence is CASSEGDSKNIQYF.

This chain joins TRBV25-1 and TRBJ2-1. Germline V gene data show CDR1 as MGHDK and CDR2 as SYGVNS. The CDR3 spans 14 residues. This CDR3 reads CASRPGASYNEQFF.

The chain carries TRBV4-1 and TRBJ1-1; no DNA is available, so the TRBD1 call from TCRdb remains unchecked. Germline CDR1 reads MGHRA; CDR2 reads YSYEKL. This CDR3 contains 15 residues. CDR3 amino acids: CASSQPTGPDTEAFF.

V and J are TRBV12-3 or TRBV12-4 and TRBJ2-1; TCRdb outputs TRBD2, but without DNA this stays unchecked. This CDR3 comprises 16 residues. The chain's CDR3 is CASSEALAGFKNEQFF.

The chain uses TRBV4-1 and TRBJ1-2. The CDR3 is 15 residues long. Germline lookup yields CDR1 MGHRA and CDR2 YSYEKL. The CDR3 protein is CASSQAGNLGYGYTF.

CDR3 region: CASSDRDSNNSPLHF. The genes are TRBV14 and TRBJ1-6; TCRdb's D call of TRBD1 is untestable without DNA. CDR3 length equals 15 residues. CDR1 is SGHDN, CDR2 FVKESK, per germline.